These 18 T cell receptor delta chains share one sample of origin, sequenced in a study of gamma-delta T cells after stem cell transplantation. TCRdb reprocessed the RT-PCR reads through CATT. The data hold fewer than 1,900 delta-chain clones, with 7.5% to 9% observed a single time. Sequenced input: gamma-delta T cells. The receptors were sampled from a human donor. It is not recorded whose cells these are; they may come from a transplant donor.

This clone turned up a few times. A read error likely explains this, since a far larger clone differs by one base. The chain carries TRDV2 and TRDJ1; 10 nucleotides agree with TRDD3. This CDR3 region has 23 residues. CDR1 is GEAIGNYY, CDR2 EKD, per germline. The CDR3 DNA reads TGTGCCCGTGACATTTTAGCTCCTACACCCCAGGTGGGGGATACTTCACTCACCGATAAACTCATCTTT. Amino acid sequence: CARDILAPTPQVGDTSLTDKLIF.

The chain has TRDV2 and TRDJ1, with 7 bases that match TRDD3. The CDR3 has 18 amino acids. Germline CDR1 GEAIGNYY, CDR2 EKD. V dropped 1 base and J dropped 2; count of bases not matched to a gene: 15. The CDR3 DNA reads TGTGCCTGTGACACGTTACTGGGGACAAAGACGAAGACCGATAAACTCATCTTT. Translated, it gives CACDTLLGTKTKTDKLIF.

A remark on this clone: It may be a read error: a sequence one base away is much more abundant. The chain combines TRDV2 with TRDJ3; perhaps TRDD3 as D (6 bases). Per the germline V gene, CDR1 is GEAIGNYY and CDR2 is EKD. CDR3 size: 17 residues. The CDR3 loop is CACDMSGSSWGTRQMFF. The CDR3 nucleotides read TGTGCCTGTGACATGTCCGGCAGCTCCTGGGGCACCCGACAGATGTTTTTC.

By share, this clone ranks as medium-sized. V is TRDV2 and J is TRDJ1, with 7 bases that match TRDD3. CDR3 length: 17 residues. CDR1 GEAIGNYY and CDR2 EKD come from the germline V gene. J gave up 0 bases and V 4 bases, and 13 bases lay outside the gene matches. The CDR3 DNA sequence: TGTGCCTGTGATCGACTGGGGACAAGAGGGAACACCGATAAACTCATCTTT. It specifies CACDRLGTRGNTDKLIF.

By its share, this clone is large. The chain links TRDV2 to TRDJ1; a weak D match, TRDD3 (6 bases). Trimming removed 3 bases from V and 0 bases from J, with 13 bases in between. In germline, CDR1 is GEAIGNYY, CDR2 EKD. This CDR3 is built from 15 residues. The chain's CDR3 is CACDAMGVNTDKLIF. The CDR3, as DNA: TGTGCCTGTGACGCCATGGGGGTAAACACCGATAAACTCATCTTT.

Concerning this clone itself: Germline and junction disagree at one end, which may indicate a read error. The V gene is TRDV2, the J gene TRDJ1; 13 bases match TRDD3. Germline V lookup: CDR1 GEAIGNYY, CDR2 EKD. The CDR3 extends over 16 amino acids. The CDR3 bases are TGTGCCTGTGACCCACTGGGGGATACGGGGACCGATAGACTCATCTTT. Translation gives CACDPLGDTGTDRLIF.

This clone ranks as medium-sized (0.01 to 0.1%). J is TRDJ1 and V is TRDV2; D gene ambiguous. The length of the CDR3 is 15 residues. From germline, CDR1 is GEAIGNYY and CDR2 EKD. Trimming left V 0 bases short and J 4 bases short, with 14 bases between. The CDR3: CACDTLLSSGDKLIF. The CDR3 nucleotides read TGTGCCTGTGACACCTTACTGAGCAGTGGCGATAAACTCATCTTT.

A note on this clone: TCRdb's listed protein matches a much larger clone and diverges from this DNA's translation at residue 18, likely through a read error; the protein shown comes from the DNA. The CDR3 nucleotides are TGTGCCTGTGACAAGGTTGCTGGGGGATACGCGGTGGGTACCACCGATAAACCCATCTTT. Its protein is CACDKVAGGYAVGTTDKPIF. The V call is TRDV2, the J call TRDJ1, with 12 nucleotides matching TRDD3. Germline loops: CDR1 GEAIGNYY, CDR2 EKD. The CDR3 sequence is 20 residues long.

This clone was seen once. It may be a read error: a sequence one base away is much more abundant. V and J are TRDV2 and TRDJ3, with 9 bases that match TRDD3. The CDR3 runs to 22 residues. Per the germline V gene, CDR1 is GEAIGNYY and CDR2 is EKD. The CDR3: CARDTAPAGGSVIGWDTRQMFF. For the CDR3, the DNA is TGTGCCCGTGACACCGCTCCGGCTGGGGGATCCGTGATCGGGTGGGACACCCGACAGATGTTTTTC.

This clone is medium-sized within its sample. The J gene is TRDJ1, the V gene TRDV2; 11 nucleotides align to TRDD3. This CDR3 has 17 residues. V shed 3 bases and J 3 bases; nucleotides not matched to a gene: 11. Looked up from germline, CDR1 is GEAIGNYY and CDR2 is EKD. CDR3 in amino acids: CACDPLLGDTMSDKLIF. CDR3 DNA: TGTGCCTGTGACCCTCTGCTGGGGGATACTATGTCCGATAAACTCATCTTT.

This CDR3 is CACDRVLGDLSWDTRQMFF. CDR3 nucleotide sequence: TGTGCCTGTGACAGAGTACTGGGGGACCTCTCCTGGGACACCCGACAGATGTTTTTC. The genes are TRDV2 and TRDJ3; 9 bases line up with TRDD3. Trimming cost V 2 bases and J 0 bases; bases outside gene matches: 7. Germline V lookup: CDR1 GEAIGNYY, CDR2 EKD. This CDR3 spans 19 amino acids.

Regarding this clone: An end of the junction differs from the germline gene, which may be a read error. V and J are TRDV2 and TRDJ1; 9 nucleotides match TRDD3. The CDR3 runs to 17 residues. Germline CDR1 GEAIGNYY, CDR2 EKD. The CDR3: CACDTLVLGDDTDNLIF. The CDR3 coding sequence is TGTGCCTGTGACACCCTTGTACTGGGGGACGACACCGATAACCTCATCTTT.

By sample share, this clone is medium-sized. The J gene is TRDJ1, the V gene TRDV2, with no clear D. Germline lookup yields CDR1 GEAIGNYY and CDR2 EKD. CDR3 length: 16 amino acids. The V end was cut by 1 base, the J end by 2 bases, with 16 bases between. In DNA form, the CDR3 reads TGTGCCTGTGACACGGTCGAGGAGAAGGGGACCGATAAACTCATCTTT. This translates into CACDTVEEKGTDKLIF.

This clone appeared a few times. With only one base between it and a far larger clone, this is likely a read error. The chain joins TRDV2 to TRDJ1, with TRDD3 matching 11 bases. The CDR3 runs 18 residues. Looked up from germline, CDR1 is GEAIGNYY and CDR2 is EKD. V lost 0 bases to trimming and J lost 3 bases; unmatched junction nucleotides: 11. Written as DNA, the CDR3 is TGTGCCTGTGACACCGCTTCCTGGGCTGGGGGATACTCCGATAAACTCATCTTT. This encodes CACDTASWAGGYSDKLIF.

In its sample, this clone was seen a few times. The J gene is TRDJ1, the V gene TRDV2, with 8 bases matching TRDD3. The CDR3 has 14 residues. The germline V gene has CDR1 GEAIGNYY and CDR2 EKD. With 2 bases clipped from V and 4 bases from J, the junction kept 5 bases outside the gene matches. The CDR3 loop reads CACDNVLGGDKLIF. The DNA for the CDR3 is TGTGCCTGTGACAATGTACTGGGGGGCGATAAACTCATCTTT.

Details on this clone: A much larger clone sits a single nucleotide away, making a read error possible. The V and J genes are TRDV2 and TRDJ1, with D unresolved. Between the trimmed V and J ends, which lost 0 bases and 0 bases, there was a span of 25 bases. The germline gives CDR1 GEAIGNYY, CDR2 EKD. The CDR3 loop spans 20 amino acids. In DNA form, the CDR3 reads TGTGCCTGTGACACCGTCGGACCAAATCCAGATATCAAGTACACCGATAAACTCATCTTT. Its translation: CACDTVGPNPDIKYTDKLIF.

This clone was counted only a few times. The chain couples TRDV2 to TRDJ1, with 13 bases matching TRDD3. The J segment lost 0 bases and the V segment lost 0 bases, leaving 6 bases of the junction unmatched. This CDR3 contains 18 residues. Germline CDR1 reads GEAIGNYY; CDR2 reads EKD. In nucleotides, the CDR3 is TGTGCCTGTGACACCGTACTGGGGGATACGCGGTACACCGATAAACTCATCTTT. As protein: CACDTVLGDTRYTDKLIF.

This clone ranks as medium-sized. This may arise from a read error, as a much more abundant clone is one base away. The rearrangement joins TRDV2 to TRDJ1, with a weak D call TRDD3 (6 bases). Per the germline V gene, CDR1 is GEAIGNYY and CDR2 is EKD. There are 15 residues in the CDR3. This chain's CDR3 is CACNTVGGNTDKLIF. The CDR3 DNA reads as TGTGCCTGTAACACCGTTGGGGGGAACACCGATAAACTCATCTTT.